This T cell receptor (beta chain) was captured by sequencing in a study of cytomegalovirus exposure and HLA in healthy donors. Study findings and constraints: Presence/absence analyses assumed roughly uniform sequencing depth across donors.

60 Vbeta and 13 Jbeta primers were used in PCR. Clones were sequenced by immunoSEQ multiplex PCR, and TCRdb holds only the in-frame ones, with some missing. The table shows 150,000 or so clones, with approximately 78% occurring only once. All the people who gave samples were healthy bone marrow donors. A word on this clone: Its antigen is unidentified. Additional DNA sequences in this sample encode the identical CDR3.

The sequence came from a woman aged 40-49 years in good health and CMV-seronegative. Sequencing used PBMCs.

The CDR3 region has the DNA TGTGCCAGCAGCACAGGACAGGACACTGAAGCTTTCTTT. It yields the protein CASSTGQDTEAFF. This chain joins TRBV9 and TRBJ1-1, with 7 positions matching TRBD1. V shed 4 bases, J shed 3 bases, and the junction held 3 bases outside the gene matches. The CDR3 sequence is 13 residues long. The germline gives CDR1 SGDLS, CDR2 YYNGEE.